This is a list of T cell receptor beta chains from one sample in a study of early stage breast cancer tumors. The assay was immunoSEQ multiplex PCR, and TCRdb's table has in-frame clones only and misses some. Altogether about 28,000 clones are present, roughly three fifths being singletons, with the ten largest covering more than 8%. Sequenced sample: breast tumor tissue. The receptors originated from a person in their fifties or sixties with breast cancer. CDR3s include the opening cysteine and the closing phenylalanine or tryptophan. Fields, in order: V gene, clone size, J gene, D gene, CDR3 length, CDR3 DNA, CDR3 protein. The D gene is left open where the match is weak. Size tells how often a clone was seen (once, few, many) or the class of an expanded clone, and some rows leave it out.

>TRBV7-6|.|TRBJ2-3|TRBD2|17
TGTGCCAGCAGCTCCGGTGGGACTAGCGGGAGGATGGATACGCAGTATTTT
CASSSGGTSGRMDTQYF
>TRBV29-1|.|TRBJ2-7|.|12
TGCAGCGTTGAGTCAGATTCCTACGAGCAGTACTTC
CSVESDSYEQYF
>TRBV27|.|TRBJ2-5|TRBD2|17
TGTGCCAGCACTCCTACACTAGCGGGAGGGCCGGGAGAGACCCAGTACTTC
CASTPTLAGGPGETQYF
>TRBV5-1|.|TRBJ2-1|.|12
TGCGCCAGCAGCTTAGGTGGTAATGAGCAGTTCTTC
CASSLGGNEQFF
>TRBV27|few|TRBJ1-3|.|14
TGTGCCAGCAGTTTATCACTAGAAGGAAACACCATATATTTT
CASSLSLEGNTIYF
>TRBV10-3|.|TRBJ2-7|.|17
TGTGCCATCAGTGCCTACCATTTAGGAGGGAGCTCCTACGAGCAGTACTTC
CAISAYHLGGSSYEQYF
>TRBV30|.|TRBJ2-7|.|13
TGTGCCTGGAGTGTAGGGAGACAGTACGAGCAGTACTTC
CAWSVGRQYEQYF
>TRBV5-6|few|TRBJ2-2|.|15
TGTGCCAGCAGCTTGGGGGGAACTAACACCGGGGAGCTGTTTTTT
CASSLGGTNTGELFF
>TRBV4-2|.|TRBJ2-3|.|14
.
CASSSSSGTDTQYF
>TRBV5-5|.|TRBJ1-2|.|13
TGTGCCAGCAGCTTGGCGGGGGCAATGGGCTACACCTTC
CASSLAGAMGYTF
>TRBV7-9|.|TRBJ2-5|TRBD1|15
TGTGCCAGCAGCCAGGACAGGGCGCGGCAAGAGACCCAGTACTTC
CASSQDRARQETQYF
>TRBV9|once|TRBJ2-1|TRBD1|15
TGTGCCAGCAGCGGCTCCACAGGGGTGGGCAATGAGCAGTTCTTC
CASSGSTGVGNEQFF
>TRBV11-2|.|TRBJ2-7|TRBD2|17
TGTGCCAGCAGCCTCGGACTAGCGGATAGGTTCGGGTACGAGCAGTACTTC
CASSLGLADRFGYEQYF
>TRBV18|few|TRBJ1-1|TRBD1|14
TGTGCCAGCTCACATCTCCGACAGGGCACTGAAGCTTTCTTT
CASSHLRQGTEAFF
>TRBV6-5|.|TRBJ2-1|.|15
TGTGCCAGCAGTGTGACACGGAACTCCTACAATGAGCAGTTCTTC
CASSVTRNSYNEQFF
>TRBV18|.|TRBJ1-5|TRBD1|15
TGTGCCAGCTCACCGACAGGGGGGGCGGATCAGCCCCAGCATTTT
CASSPTGGADQPQHF
>TRBV4-2|.|TRBJ2-5|TRBD2|15
TGTGCCAGCAGCCACTTAGCGGGAGAAAAAGAGACCCAGTACTTC
CASSHLAGEKETQYF
>TRBV7-6|.|TRBJ1-4|TRBD1|19
TGTGCCAGCAGCTCTACCACAGGGGGCGCATCCCGCACTAATGAAAAACTGTTTTTT
CASSSTTGGASRTNEKLFF
>TRBV6-1|.|TRBJ2-7|.|15
TGTGCCAGCAGTGAAGGAGGGGGGGCATTCTACGAGCAGTACTTC
CASSEGGGAFYEQYF
>TRBV11-2|few|TRBJ2-2|.|14
TGTGCCAGCAGCTTAGTGTTAGGAGCCGGGGAGCTGTTTTTT
CASSLVLGAGELFF
>TRBV19|.|TRBJ2-7|TRBD1|15
TGTGCCAGTAGTTTCAGGGGGCGCGGCCCCTACGAGCAGTACTTC
CASSFRGRGPYEQYF
>TRBV5-4|.|TRBJ2-3|TRBD2|16
TGTGCCAGCAGCCGATTAGCGGGAGGGGGCACAGATACGCAGTATTTT
CASSRLAGGGTDTQYF
>TRBV9|.|TRBJ1-2|TRBD1|14
TGTGCCAGCAGCGCGGACAGGGGACAGGGTGGCTACACCTTC
CASSADRGQGGYTF
>TRBV29-1|few|TRBJ2-5|.|11
TGCAGCGCCGGGGGCCAAGAGACCCAGTACTTC
CSAGGQETQYF
>TRBV5-6|.|TRBJ2-3|TRBD1|15
TGTGCCAGCAGCCCCGACAGGGGGCTAGCGGGTACGCAGTATTTT
CASSPDRGLAGTQYF
>TRBV30|once|TRBJ1-2|TRBD1|14
TGTGCCTGGAGTGAACTCGGGACAGGGAAGGGCTACACCTTC
CAWSELGTGKGYTF
>TRBV12-5|.|TRBJ1-1|.|13
TGTGCTAGTGGAACACCAGAGAACACTGAAGCTTTCTTT
CASGTPENTEAFF
>TRBV30|.|TRBJ2-7|.|12
TGTGCCTGGGGAGGAGGGGCTTACGAGCAGTACTTC
CAWGGGAYEQYF
>TRBV27|once|TRBJ1-4|TRBD1|15
TGTGCCAGCAGTTTGGCCGGGACAGGGGGTGAAAAACTGTTTTTT
CASSLAGTGGEKLFF
>TRBV19|few|TRBJ2-2|.|15
TGTGCCAGTAGTCTGACTTCCCGAAGCACCGGGGAGCTGTTTTTT
CASSLTSRSTGELFF
>TRBV7-9|.|TRBJ2-7|TRBD1|16
TGTGCCAGCAGCCCCAACAGGGGTGCTAGCTCCTACGAGCAGTACTTC
CASSPNRGASSYEQYF
>TRBV2|.|TRBJ2-2|.|14
TGTGCCAGCGGAGAGGGCACATTCACCGGGGAGCTGTTTTTT
CASGEGTFTGELFF
>TRBV5-5|few|TRBJ2-7|TRBD2|17
TGTGCCAGCAGCTTGAACCAGGGACAGATAGCGGGAGGTGAGCAGTACTTC
CASSLNQGQIAGGEQYF
>TRBV5-6|once|TRBJ1-2|.|14
TGTGCCAGCAGCGGGGGAGGCCTCAACTATGGCTACACCTTC
CASSGGGLNYGYTF
>TRBV2|.|TRBJ2-1|TRBD1|15
TGTGCCAGCAGGGGACAGTCGAGCTCCTACAATGAGCAGTTCTTC
CASRGQSSSYNEQFF
>TRBV6-1|.|TRBJ2-7|TRBD2|12
TGTGCCAGCATGCCTAGCGGTTACGAGCAGTACTTC
CASMPSGYEQYF
>TRBV19|.|TRBJ2-1|.|14
TGTGCCAGTAGGAAGGGAGCGCTAAGGGATGAGCAGTTCTTC
CASRKGALRDEQFF
>TRBV13|.|TRBJ2-1|.|15
TGTGCCAGCAGCTTAGTCGCGGGGTCCTACAATGAGCAGTTCTTC
CASSLVAGSYNEQFF
>TRBV9|.|TRBJ1-3|.|14
TGTGCCAGCAGTCTTGAGGGATCTGCGAGACCCATATATTTT
CASSLEGSARPIYF
>TRBV6-1|.|TRBJ2-7|TRBD2|15
TGTGCCAGCAGTGACAGCGGGAGAACTCCCTACGAGCAGTACTTC
CASSDSGRTPYEQYF